This is a list of T cell receptor beta chains from one sample in a study of T-cell memory formation after mild COVID-19. A single record per CDR3 protein comes from TCRdb applying MiXCR to the 5' RACE reads. This table has about 250,000 distinct CDR3 sequences, about 17% appearing once. The sample taken for sequencing was PBMCs or a T cell subset sorted from them (not recorded which). The receptors come from a man aged 18-30 years who had mild COVID-19 (a few samples of this study predate the infection). Cell type and time point are not known. CDR3s include the opening cysteine and the closing phenylalanine or tryptophan. Fields, in order: CDR3 length, V gene, J gene, CDR3 protein.

>12|TRBV19|TRBJ1-5
CASSKQYQPQHF
>17|TRBV19|TRBJ1-4
CASSRTQGGILNEKLFF
>16|TRBV15|TRBJ1-1
CATSRARTLENTEAFF
>15|TRBV5-1|TRBJ2-3
CASSSVTGGTDTQYF
>19|TRBV6-4|TRBJ2-2
CASSDGVLAGAANTGELFF
>14|TRBV5-1|TRBJ2-3
CASSVASGLDTQYF
>14|TRBV28|TRBJ1-2
CASSYTGLNYGYTF
>14|TRBV5-1|TRBJ2-2
CASSQQPNTGELFF
>16|TRBV7-2|TRBJ1-4
CASSLTTGAPNEKLFF
>12|TRBV20-1|TRBJ2-1
CSASIHHDEQFF
>16|TRBV5-6|TRBJ1-4
CASSGRDRGTNEKLFF
>14|TRBV6-5|TRBJ2-7
CASSMDSNSYEQYF
>15|TRBV7-2|TRBJ1-5
CASSLVGGPDQPQHF
>14|TRBV5-1|TRBJ2-3
CASSTDPGTDTQYF
>16|TRBV7-9|TRBJ1-6
CASSSLGGWARSPLHF
>15|TRBV4-1|TRBJ2-5
CASSQEGHGLMAQYF